This TCR beta chain is drawn from a study of neoadjuvant anti-PD-1 for oral cavity cancer. On the study more broadly: Before surgery, most patients got three to four biweekly 3 mg/kg nivolumab doses.

Sequencing was performed with immunoSEQ multiplex PCR; in TCRdb, only in-frame clones are kept and a portion is missing. The data contain over 30,000 clones, around 87% of them singletons. Study observations and caveats: Higher pretreatment Treg/Th17 ratios tracked higher pretreatment blood clonality.

A note on this clone: Antigen unknown.

Source: PBMCs, taken before nivolumab (anti-PD-1) treatment. The source is a person aged 40 to 85 with oral cavity squamous cell carcinoma.

CDR3 sequence reads: CASRAGGNTEAFF. CDR3 nucleotides: TGTGCCAGTAGGGCGGGGGGGAACACTGAAGCTTTCTTT. The gene calls are TRBV19 and TRBJ1-1; possible D gene TRBD1, 5 bases. Germline CDR1 and CDR2: LNHDA and SQIVND (reference sequence). Trimming took 6 bases from V and 1 from J, leaving 9 bases between them. The CDR3 extends over 13 amino acids. Together with reference TRBV19 and TRBJ1-1, the CDR3 gives the full variable domain: DGGITQSPKYLFRKEGQNVTLSCEQNLNHDAMYWYRQDPGQGLRLIYYSQIVNDFQKGDIAEGYSVSREKKESFPLTVTSAQKNPTAFYLCASRAGGNTEAFFGQGTRLTVV.